The 10 T cell receptor beta chains below come from one sample, sequenced in a study of a mutant IDH1 vaccine in newly diagnosed glioma. Some clones are missing from TCRdb's copy, which holds only in-frame ones; the method was immunoSEQ multiplex PCR. The table has about 40,000 clones, approximately 89% seen once. Time point indicated: week 5, during vaccination. What each vaccine dose contained was 300 ug of mutant IDH1 20-mer peptide, accompanied by topical imiquimod. Their antigens remain unidentified. The starting material was PBMCs, obtained from a glioma patient whose treatment included an IDH1 peptide vaccine. The receptors originated from a man aged 50 to 60 with glioma.

This rearrangement joins TRBV25-1 to TRBJ2-3, with D perhaps matching TRBD2 (6 bases). V was clipped by 4 bases and J by 1 base, with 9 bases between them. The germline gives CDR1 MGHDK, CDR2 SYGVNS. The CDR3 contains 14 residues. The CDR3: CASSGAGRTDTQYF. The CDR3 DNA reads as TGTGCCAGCAGTGGGGCGGGGCGCACAGATACGCAGTATTTT.

In its sample, this clone was seen a few times. The chain combines TRBV7-2 with TRBJ1-2, with D uncertain. This CDR3 contains 16 residues. The germline CDR1 and CDR2 sequences are SGHTA and FQGNSA. The V and J ends lost 2 bases and 5 bases respectively, with 18 bases between them. The CDR3 protein is CASSLTAASTSYGYTF. Written as DNA, the CDR3 is TGTGCCAGCAGCTTAACGGCCGCGTCGACGTCGTATGGCTACACCTTC.

This chain links TRBV29-1 with TRBJ1-3; D is uncertain. The germline V gene encodes CDR1 SQVTM and CDR2 ANQGSEA. Trimming shortened V by 5 bases and J by 1 base, and 6 bases separated the two germline ends. The CDR3 totals 12 residues. CDR3 in DNA: TGCAGCGTTTGGGTTTCTGGAAACACCATATATTTT. Its translation is CSVWVSGNTIYF.

CDR3 sequence (DNA): TGTGCCAGCGGAGAGGGCTTGACTAGCGGAGAGACCCAGTACTTC. It is translated as CASGEGLTSGETQYF. The chain couples TRBV5-5 to TRBJ2-5; 9 bases are a match to TRBD2. Germline trimming cut 7 bases from V and 4 bases from J; bases unmatched to any gene: 11. Per germline, CDR1 SGHKS and CDR2 YYEKEE (reference sequence). The CDR3 length is 15 residues. Full variable domain (outside the CDR3, taken from reference TRBV5-5 and TRBJ2-5): DAGVTQSPTHLIKTRGQQVTLRCSPISGHKSVSWYQQVLGQGPQFIFQYYEKEERGRGNFPDRFSARQFPNYSSELNVNALLLGDSALYLCASGEGLTSGETQYFGPGTRLLVL.

This clone occurred once. V gene TRBV7-2 combines with J gene TRBJ1-6, with D unclear. The CDR3 has 16 residues. Germline CDR1 SGHTA, CDR2 FQGNSA. With 2 bases removed from V and 10 bases from J, the gap between germline ends came to 18 bases. For the CDR3, the DNA is TGTGCCAGCAGCTTAAGTGTTGCGATGATGGGGTCACCCCTCCACTTT. The encoded protein is CASSLSVAMMGSPLHF.

The rearrangement links TRBV27 to TRBJ1-5; 8 bases agree with TRBD1. The CDR3 spans 15 residues. Germline loops: CDR1 MNHEY, CDR2 SMNVEV (reference sequence). V lost 1 base to trimming and J lost 6 bases; unmatched junction nucleotides: 5. CDR3 protein: CASSLWQGASQPQHF. The CDR3 nucleotides are TGTGCCAGCAGTTTATGGCAGGGGGCTTCTCAGCCCCAGCATTTT.

This clone was seen once. The chain uses TRBV9 and TRBJ2-7; D perhaps matches TRBD2 (5 bases). V gave up 4 bases and J gave up 0 bases, with 17 bases separating them. This CDR3 is built from 16 residues. CDR1 SGDLS and CDR2 YYNGEE come from the germline V gene. The CDR3: CASSLTGGLSSYEQYF. Written as DNA, the CDR3 is TGTGCCAGCAGCCTTACGGGTGGACTGAGCTCCTACGAGCAGTACTTC. Looking up the rest from reference TRBV9 and TRBJ2-7 gives the full variable domain: DSGVTQTPKHLITATGQRVTLRCSPRSGDLSVYWYQQSLDQGLQFLIQYYNGEERAKGNILERFSAQQFPDLHSELNLSSLELGDSALYFCASSLTGGLSSYEQYFGPGTRLTVT.

The chain links TRBV28 to TRBJ1-5, with 10 bases lining up with TRBD1. J lost 6 bases, V lost 4 bases, and 9 bases had no gene match. The CDR3 is 16 amino acids. Germline CDR1 and CDR2: MDHEN and SYDVKM. CDR3 coding DNA: TGTGCCAGCAGTTCAACAGGACAGGGGGTTGGTCAGCCCCAGCATTTT. Protein sequence: CASSSTGQGVGQPQHF.

The chain joins TRBV5-6 to TRBJ2-7, with 14 bases lining up with TRBD2. V shed 4 bases, J shed 4 bases, and the junction held 7 bases outside the gene matches. CDR1 is SGHDT and CDR2 is YYEEEE in the germline V gene. This CDR3 has 16 amino acids. The CDR3 loop is CASSQLTSGRVYEQYF. CDR3 bases: TGTGCCAGCAGCCAGTTGACTAGCGGGAGGGTTTACGAGCAGTACTTC.

The count of this clone is one. The chain links TRBV2 to TRBJ1-2, with 9 nucleotides matching TRBD1. Trimming took 6 bases from V and 7 from J; bases not matched to a gene: 9. This CDR3 is built from 14 residues. Looked up from germline, CDR1 is SNHLY and CDR2 is FYNNEI. The CDR3 spells CASRGGTGFFGYTF. CDR3 bases: TGTGCCAGCAGGGGGGGGACAGGGTTTTTTGGCTACACCTTC.